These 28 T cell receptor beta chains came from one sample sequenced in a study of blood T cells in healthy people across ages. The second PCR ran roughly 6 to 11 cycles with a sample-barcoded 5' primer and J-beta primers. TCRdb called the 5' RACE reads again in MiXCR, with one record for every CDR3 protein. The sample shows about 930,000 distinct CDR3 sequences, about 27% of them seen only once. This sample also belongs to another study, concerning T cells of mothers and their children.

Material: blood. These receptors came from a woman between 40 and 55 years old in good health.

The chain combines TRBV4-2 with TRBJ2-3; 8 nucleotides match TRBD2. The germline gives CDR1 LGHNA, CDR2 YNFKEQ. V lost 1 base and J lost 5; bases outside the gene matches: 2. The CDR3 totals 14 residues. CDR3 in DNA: TGTGCCAGCAGCCAAGCACGGGGGGGAGATACGCAGTATTTT. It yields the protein CASSQARGGDTQYF.

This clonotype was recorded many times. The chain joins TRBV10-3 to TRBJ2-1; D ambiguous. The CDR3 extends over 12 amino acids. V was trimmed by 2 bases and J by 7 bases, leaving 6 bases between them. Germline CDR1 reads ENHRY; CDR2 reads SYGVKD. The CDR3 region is CAISEGNNEQFF. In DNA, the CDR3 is TGTGCCATCAGTGAGGGCAATAATGAGCAGTTCTTC.

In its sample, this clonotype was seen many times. The CDR3 DNA sequence: TGTGCCAGCAGCTTTGGAGGGGGGGCGGGCGGTGCGAATGAGCAGTTCTTC. Amino acid sequence: CASSFGGGAGGANEQFF. The chain carries TRBV7-3 and TRBJ2-1, with D possibly TRBD2 on 7 matching bases. This CDR3 has 17 amino acids. The V end lost 3 bases, the J end lost 7 bases, and 22 bases lay between the germline ends. Germline values: CDR1 SGHTA, CDR2 FQGTGA.

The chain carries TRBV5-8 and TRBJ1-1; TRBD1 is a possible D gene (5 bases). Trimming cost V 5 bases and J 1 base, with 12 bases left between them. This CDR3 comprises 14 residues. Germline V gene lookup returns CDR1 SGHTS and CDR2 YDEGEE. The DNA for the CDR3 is TGTGCCAGCAGTACATGGGACCCGAACACTGAAGCTTTCTTT. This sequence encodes CASSTWDPNTEAFF.

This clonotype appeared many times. The CDR3 reads CSVGDGFYGYTF. As DNA, the CDR3 is TGCAGCGTTGGGGACGGATTCTATGGCTACACCTTC. This chain uses TRBV29-1 with TRBJ1-2, with TRBD1 as a possible D gene (5 bases). CDR1 and CDR2 from the germline V gene are SQVTM and ANQGSEA. The CDR3 is 12 residues long. With 4 bases removed from V and 4 bases from J, the gap between germline ends came to 10 bases. Together with reference TRBV29-1 and TRBJ1-2, the CDR3 gives the full variable domain: SAVISQKPSRDICQRGTSLTIQCQVDSQVTMMFWYRQQPGQSLTLIATANQGSEATYESGFVIDKFPISRPNLTFSTLTVSNMSPEDSSIYLCSVGDGFYGYTFGSGTRLTVV.

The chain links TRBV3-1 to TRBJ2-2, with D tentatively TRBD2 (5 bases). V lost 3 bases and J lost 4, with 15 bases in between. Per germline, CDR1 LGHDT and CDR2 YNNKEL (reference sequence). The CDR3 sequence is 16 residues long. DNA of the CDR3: TGTGCCAGCAGCCAGGATCCCGTGGGAGCCACCGGGGAGCTGTTTTTT. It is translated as CASSQDPVGATGELFF.

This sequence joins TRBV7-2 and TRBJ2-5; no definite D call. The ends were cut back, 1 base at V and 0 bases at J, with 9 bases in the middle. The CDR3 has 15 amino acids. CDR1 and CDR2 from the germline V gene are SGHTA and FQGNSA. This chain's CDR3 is CASSLEDWYQETQYF. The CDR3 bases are TGTGCCAGCAGCTTAGAAGATTGGTACCAAGAGACCCAGTACTTC.

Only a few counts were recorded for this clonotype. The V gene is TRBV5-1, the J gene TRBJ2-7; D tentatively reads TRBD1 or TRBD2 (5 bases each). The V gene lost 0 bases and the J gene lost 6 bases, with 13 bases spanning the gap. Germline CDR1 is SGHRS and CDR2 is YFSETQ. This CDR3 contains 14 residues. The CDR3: CASSLDGPRGEQYF. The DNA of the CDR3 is TGCGCCAGCAGCTTGGACGGGCCGAGGGGCGAGCAGTACTTC. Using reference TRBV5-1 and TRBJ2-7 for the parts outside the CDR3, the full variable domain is KAGVTQTPRYLIKTRGQQVTLSCSPISGHRSVSWYQQTPGQGLQFLFEYFSETQRNKGNFPGRFSGRQFSNSRSEMNVSTLELGDSALYLCASSLDGPRGEQYFGPGTRLTVT.

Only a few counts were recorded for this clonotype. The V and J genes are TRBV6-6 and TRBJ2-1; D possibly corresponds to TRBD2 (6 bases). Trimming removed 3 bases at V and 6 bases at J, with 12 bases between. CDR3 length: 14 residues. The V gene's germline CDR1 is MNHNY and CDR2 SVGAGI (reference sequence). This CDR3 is CASSYSGSANEQFF. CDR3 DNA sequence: TGTGCCAGCAGTTATTCCGGGAGTGCCAATGAGCAGTTCTTC.

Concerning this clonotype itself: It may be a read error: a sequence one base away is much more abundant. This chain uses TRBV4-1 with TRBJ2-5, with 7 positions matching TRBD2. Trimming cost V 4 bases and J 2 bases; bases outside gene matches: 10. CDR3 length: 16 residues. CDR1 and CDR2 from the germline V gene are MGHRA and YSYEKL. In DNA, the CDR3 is TGCGCCAGCAGCCGACCCCCGAGACTAGCTCAAGAGACCCAGTACTTC. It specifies CASSRPPRLAQETQYF.

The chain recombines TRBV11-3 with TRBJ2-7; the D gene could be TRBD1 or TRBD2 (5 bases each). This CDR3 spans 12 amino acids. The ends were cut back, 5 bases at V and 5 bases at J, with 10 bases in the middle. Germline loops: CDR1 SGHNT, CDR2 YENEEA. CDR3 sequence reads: CASSRDHDEQYF. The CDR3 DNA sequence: TGTGCCAGCAGCCGGGACCACGACGAGCAGTACTTC.

Here the CDR3 reads CASSRGHREETQYF. The DNA of the CDR3 is TGCGCCAGCAGTCGGGGGCACAGGGAGGAGACCCAGTACTTC. The chain has TRBV5-1 and TRBJ2-5; the D call may be TRBD1 or TRBD2 (6 bases each). The CDR3 is 14 amino acids. The germline CDR1 and CDR2 sequences are SGHRS and YFSETQ. Trimming removed 5 bases from V and 5 bases from J, with 16 bases in between.

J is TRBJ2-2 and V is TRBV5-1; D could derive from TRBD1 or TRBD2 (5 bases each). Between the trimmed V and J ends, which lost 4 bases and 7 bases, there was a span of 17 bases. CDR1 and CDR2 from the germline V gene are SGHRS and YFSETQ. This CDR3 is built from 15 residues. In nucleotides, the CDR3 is TGCGCCAGCAGCCACGGGACGGCTCTTGGCGGGGAGCTGTTTTTT. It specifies CASSHGTALGGELFF.

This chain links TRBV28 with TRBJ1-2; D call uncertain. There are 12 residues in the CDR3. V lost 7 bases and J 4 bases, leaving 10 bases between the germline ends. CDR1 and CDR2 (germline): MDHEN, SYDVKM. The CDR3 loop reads CASTIQSYGYTF. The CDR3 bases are TGTGCCAGCACCATACAGAGCTATGGCTACACCTTC.

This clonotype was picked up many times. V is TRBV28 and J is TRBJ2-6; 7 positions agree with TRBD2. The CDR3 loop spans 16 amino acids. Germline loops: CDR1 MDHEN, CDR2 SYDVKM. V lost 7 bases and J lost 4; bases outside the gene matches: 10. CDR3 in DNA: TGTGCCAGCAAGGACGGGGGGTATATGGGGGCCAACGTCCTGACTTTC. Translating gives CASKDGGYMGANVLTF.

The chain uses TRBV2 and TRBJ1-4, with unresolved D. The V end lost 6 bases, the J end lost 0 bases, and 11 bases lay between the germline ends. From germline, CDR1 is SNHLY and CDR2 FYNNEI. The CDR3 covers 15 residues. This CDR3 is CASRRDGSTNEKLFF. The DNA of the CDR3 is TGTGCCAGCAGACGGGATGGATCAACTAATGAAAAACTGTTTTTT.

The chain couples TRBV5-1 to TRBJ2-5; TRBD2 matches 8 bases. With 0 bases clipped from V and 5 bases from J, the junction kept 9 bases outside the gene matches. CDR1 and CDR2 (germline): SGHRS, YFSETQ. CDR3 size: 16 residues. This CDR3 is CASSLEYAGGLETQYF. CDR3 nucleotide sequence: TGCGCCAGCAGCTTGGAATATGCGGGGGGCTTGGAGACCCAGTACTTC.

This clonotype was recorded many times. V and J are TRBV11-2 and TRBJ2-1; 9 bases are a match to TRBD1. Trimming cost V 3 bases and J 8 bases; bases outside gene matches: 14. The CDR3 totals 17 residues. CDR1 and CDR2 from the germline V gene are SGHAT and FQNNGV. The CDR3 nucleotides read TGTGCCAGCAGCTTCTATACCTGGGACAGGGTCCGGGATGAGCAGTTCTTC. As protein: CASSFYTWDRVRDEQFF.

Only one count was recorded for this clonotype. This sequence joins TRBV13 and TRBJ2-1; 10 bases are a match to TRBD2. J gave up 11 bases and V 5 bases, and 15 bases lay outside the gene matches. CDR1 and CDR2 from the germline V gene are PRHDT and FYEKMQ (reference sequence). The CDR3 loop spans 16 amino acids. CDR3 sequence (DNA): TGTGCCAGCAGCCCTTTAGCGGGGGGCCGGGTCGATAAGCAGTTCTTC. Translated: CASSPLAGGRVDKQFF.

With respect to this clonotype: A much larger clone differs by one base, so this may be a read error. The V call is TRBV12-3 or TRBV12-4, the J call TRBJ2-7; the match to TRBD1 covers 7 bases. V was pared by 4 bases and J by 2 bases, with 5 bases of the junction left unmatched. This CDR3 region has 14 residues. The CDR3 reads CASSCAGQAYEQYF. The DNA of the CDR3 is TGTGCCAGCAGTTGCGCCGGACAGGCCTACGAGCAGTACTTC.

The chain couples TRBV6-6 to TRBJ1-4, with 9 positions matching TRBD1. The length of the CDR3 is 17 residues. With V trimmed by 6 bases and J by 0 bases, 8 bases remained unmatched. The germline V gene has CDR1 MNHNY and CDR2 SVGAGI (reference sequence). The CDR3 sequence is CASSQQGALTTNEKLFF. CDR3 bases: TGTGCCAGCAGCCAACAGGGGGCGCTGACAACTAATGAAAAACTGTTTTTT.

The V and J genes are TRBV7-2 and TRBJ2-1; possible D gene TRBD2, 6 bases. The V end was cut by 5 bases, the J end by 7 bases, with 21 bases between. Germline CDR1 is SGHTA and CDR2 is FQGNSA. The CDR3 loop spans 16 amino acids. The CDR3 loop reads CASSTTSGGVWNEQFF. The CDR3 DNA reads TGTGCCAGCAGCACCACGTCGGGCGGGGTCTGGAATGAGCAGTTCTTC. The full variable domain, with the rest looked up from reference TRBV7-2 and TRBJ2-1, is GAGVSQSPSNKVTEKGKDVELRCDPISGHTALYWYRQSLGQGLEFLIYFQGNSAPDKSGLPSDRFSAERTGGSVSTLTIQRTQQEDSAVYLCASSTTSGGVWNEQFFGPGTRLTVL.

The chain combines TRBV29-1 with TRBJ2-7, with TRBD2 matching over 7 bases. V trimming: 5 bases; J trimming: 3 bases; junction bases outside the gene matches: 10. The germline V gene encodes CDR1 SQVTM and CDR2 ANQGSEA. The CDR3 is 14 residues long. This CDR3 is CSVILARDRYEQYF. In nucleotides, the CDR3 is TGCAGCGTTATACTAGCGAGGGACCGCTACGAGCAGTACTTC.

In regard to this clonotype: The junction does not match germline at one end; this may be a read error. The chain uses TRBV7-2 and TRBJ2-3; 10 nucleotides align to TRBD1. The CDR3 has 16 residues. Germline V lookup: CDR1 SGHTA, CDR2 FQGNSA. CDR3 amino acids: CVSSVTGTGVEDTQYF. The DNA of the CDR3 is TGTGTCAGCAGCGTTACCGGGACAGGGGTTGAAGATACGCAGTATTTT.

The CDR3 DNA is TGCAGTGCAGACTTAGCGGGGGGGCGTCAGCCCCAGCATTTT. It translates to CSADLAGGRQPQHF. The chain is built from TRBV20-1 and TRBJ1-5; TRBD1 is a possible D gene (6 bases). Per the germline V gene, CDR1 is DFQATT and CDR2 is SNEGSKA (reference sequence). This CDR3 has 14 residues. V shed 6 bases and J shed 6 bases, with 18 bases lying between them.

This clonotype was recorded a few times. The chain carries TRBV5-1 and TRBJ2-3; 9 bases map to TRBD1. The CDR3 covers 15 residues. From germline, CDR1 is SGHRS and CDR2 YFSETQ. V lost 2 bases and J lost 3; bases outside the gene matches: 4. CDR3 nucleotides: TGCGCCAGCAGCTTCGCCGGACAGGGGACAGATACGCAGTATTTT. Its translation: CASSFAGQGTDTQYF. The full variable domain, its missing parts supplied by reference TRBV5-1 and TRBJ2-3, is KAGVTQTPRYLIKTRGQQVTLSCSPISGHRSVSWYQQTPGQGLQFLFEYFSETQRNKGNFPGRFSGRQFSNSRSEMNVSTLELGDSALYLCASSFAGQGTDTQYFGPGTRLTVL.

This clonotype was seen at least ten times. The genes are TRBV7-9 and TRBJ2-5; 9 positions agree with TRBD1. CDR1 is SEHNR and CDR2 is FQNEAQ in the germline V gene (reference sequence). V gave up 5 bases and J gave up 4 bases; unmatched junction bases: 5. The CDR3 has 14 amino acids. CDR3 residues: CASSQGQGRETQYF. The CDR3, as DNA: TGTGCCAGCAGCCAGGGACAGGGCCGAGAGACCCAGTACTTC.

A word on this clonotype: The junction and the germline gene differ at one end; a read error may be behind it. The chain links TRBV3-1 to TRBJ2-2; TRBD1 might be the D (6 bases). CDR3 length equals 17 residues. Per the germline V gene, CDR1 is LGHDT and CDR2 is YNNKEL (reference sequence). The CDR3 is CASSHPPRGKRTGEPFF. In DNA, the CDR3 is TGTGCCAGCAGCCATCCCCCAAGGGGGAAGCGCACCGGGGAGCCGTTTTTT.